This TCR beta chain emerged from a study of OX40 agonist ivuxolimab in advanced cancers. For the wider study: Ivuxolimab was a fully human IgG2 agonistic monoclonal antibody targeting the costimulatory receptor OX40 (CD134). Of the roughly 51 patients in dose escalation, around 19 had hepatocellular carcinoma, some 15 had melanoma, 9 had renal cell carcinoma and 9 had head and neck cancer. In the dose-escalation cohort, more than 75% of patients were male, and the mean age was approximately 64 years, with a range of 23 to 79. Partial responses occurred in three dose-escalation patients: two with cutaneous melanoma and one with hepatocellular carcinoma. Intravenous ivuxolimab was administered to patients every 2 weeks at six dose levels: 0.01, 0.1, 0.3, 1.5, 3 and 10 mg/kg. The point of sequencing TCRbeta in the periphery was to test whether ivuxolimab changed TCR sequence diversity and drove clonal T-cell expansion. The paper reports the monotherapy dose-escalation portion (N = 52 patients) of the phase I ivuxolimab trial. Prior anti-PD-1, anti-PD-L1 or anti-CTLA-4 therapy was permitted, and approximately 41% of dose-escalation patients had received checkpoint inhibitors.

General study outcomes and caveats: After ivuxolimab, more expanded clones were found on average in CD8+ T cells than in CD4+ T cells. At doses from 0.1 to 3.0 mg/kg, clonal expansion was seen in both CD4+ and CD8+ blood T cells between baseline and week 6. Low levels of normalized T-cell clonal expansion were also shown by some nonresponding patients. Which antigens the clonally expanded peripheral T cells were specific for was not determined. In the 0.1-3.0 mg/kg groups, partial responders were among the patients with the lowest normalized peripheral clonal expansion, particularly in CD8+ T cells.

With respect to this clone: No cognate antigen has been identified for it. There are no base qualities to consult, and no much larger clone falls within one base. Other DNA sequences in the sample encode the same CDR3.

A distance of 9 bases separates the germline ends of V and J, which lose 3 bases and 4 bases respectively. Taken from the germline V gene, the CDR1 and CDR2 loops are KGHSH and LQKENI. The CDR3 holds 13 amino acids from the cysteine to the phenylalanine. Solely the CDR3 DNA is kept, with 39 bases framed from the first base. Patients with autoimmune disease history or receiving systemic immunosuppression were excluded from the trial. In every dose cohort, peripheral blood was drawn for TCR sequencing at baseline, cycle 4 day 1, and cycle 7 day 1. Samples were obtained from an open-label, multicenter, first-in-human phase I dose-escalation trial of ivuxolimab. Adults with locally advanced or metastatic melanoma, renal cell, hepatocellular, or head and neck squamous cell carcinoma were enrolled in the trial. Before TCR sequencing, CD4+ and CD8+ T cells were separately sorted from peripheral blood. For sequencing of the TCRbeta CDR3 region, genomic DNA was extracted from the sorted cells. The immunoSEQ Assay was used to sequence the TCRbeta CDR3 regions. Imported from immuneACCESS, the table was reduced by TCRdb to in-frame sequences with V and J called. These copies leave out some clones; in studies compared against another copy, an unresolved V gene accounts for under half, and the cause of the remainder is not known. The table for this sample lists approximately 160,000 clones; 85% to 95% of them were counted only once. The ten biggest clones cover 0.31% of the sample.

Sample: CD4+ or CD8+ T cells sorted from blood, taken in a trial of the OX40 agonist ivuxolimab. This receptor was identified in an adult with an advanced solid tumor such as melanoma, head and neck, liver or kidney cancer. The rearrangement combines TRBV18 with TRBJ1-2; the D gene is perhaps TRBD1, on 5 matching bases. The encoded CDR3 is CASSPDRGYGYTF. In nucleotides, the sequence is TGTGCCAGCTCACCTGACAGAGGCTATGGCTACACCTTC.